The next 32 T cell receptor beta chains were all read from a single sample in a study of Ad26.COV2.S vaccination and SARS-CoV-2 variants. Treatment reported: around 19 received Ad26.COV2.S at low or high dose, single or two shots; roughly five received placebo; per-sample allocation not given. Vaccine and placebo recipients were sampled on day 63 after the first injection. Measured with immunoSEQ multiplex PCR; TCRdb has only the in-frame clones, and not every one. Here the sample spans some 320,000 clones, about 86% being singletons. Here the sequenced sample was peripheral blood, taken in a trial of Ad26.COV2.S vaccine versus placebo. The receptor set was obtained from a person between 18 and 65 years old who received the Ad26.COV2.S COVID-19 vaccine or a placebo.

At least ten counts were recorded for this clone. The J gene is TRBJ2-7, the V gene TRBV10-1, with a possible D match to TRBD2 (6 bases). The V gene lost 3 bases and the J gene lost 2 bases, with 11 bases spanning the gap. Germline-derived CDR1 and CDR2 are WNHNN and SYGVQD (reference sequence). The CDR3 sequence is 14 residues long. The CDR3 sequence: CASSDSGSTYEQYF. The CDR3 region has the DNA TGCGCCAGCAGTGACTCCGGGAGCACCTACGAGCAGTACTTC.

This clone was seen just once. CDR3 nucleotides: TGTGCCTGGAGCCATGGATCCGGATCCTACACCTTC. Residues: CAWSHGSGSYTF. V gene TRBV30 combines with J gene TRBJ1-2; D ambiguous. V lost 3 bases to trimming and J lost 10 bases, with 15 bases between them. CDR3 length: 12 residues. The germline CDR1 and CDR2 sequences are GTSNPN and SVGIG (reference sequence). The full variable domain, completed using reference TRBV30 and TRBJ1-2, is SQTIHQWPATLVQPVGSPLSLECTVEGTSNPNLYWYRQAAGRGLQLLFYSVGIGQISSEVPQNLSASRPQDRQFILSSKKLLLSDSGFYLCAWSHGSGSYTFGSGTRLTVV.

Points on this clone: Other DNA sequences in this sample translate to the same CDR3. The chain couples TRBV7-2 to TRBJ2-7; maybe TRBD1 (6 bases). Germline loops: CDR1 SGHTA, CDR2 FQGNSA. Between the trimmed V and J ends, which lost 5 bases and 0 bases, there was a span of 11 bases. The CDR3 spans 14 residues. CDR3: CASSPTGSSYEQYF. The CDR3 coding sequence is TGTGCCAGCAGCCCCACAGGGAGCTCCTACGAGCAGTACTTC. The entire variable domain, with the rest obtained from reference TRBV7-2 and TRBJ2-7, is as follows: GAGVSQSPSNKVTEKGKDVELRCDPISGHTALYWYRQSLGQGLEFLIYFQGNSAPDKSGLPSDRFSAERTGGSVSTLTIQRTQQEDSAVYLCASSPTGSSYEQYFGPGTRLTVT.

The chain employs TRBV20-1 and TRBJ1-5; possibly TRBD1 for D (6 bases). The CDR3 is made up of 16 amino acids. Per germline, CDR1 DFQATT and CDR2 SNEGSKA (reference sequence). Trimming took 3 bases from V and 0 from J, leaving 15 bases between them. CDR3 bases: TGCAGTGCTAGTTCTGGGTACAGGGCTAGCAATCAGCCCCAGCATTTT. Protein: CSASSGYRASNQPQHF.

The rearrangement uses TRBV5-4 and TRBJ1-2; 9 bases map to TRBD1. Germline-derived CDR1 and CDR2 are SGHNT and YYREEE (reference sequence). The J segment lost 2 bases and the V segment lost 5 bases, leaving 4 bases of the junction unmatched. CDR3 length: 14 amino acids. The chain's CDR3 is CASRSGQGNYGYTF. CDR3 coding DNA: TGTGCCAGCAGGTCGGGACAGGGAAACTATGGCTACACCTTC.

The rearrangement uses TRBV19 and TRBJ1-6; D is uncertain. This CDR3 is 14 amino acids long. V lost 3 bases, J lost 4 bases, and 7 bases lay in between. Germline CDR1 LNHDA, CDR2 SQIVND (reference sequence). This CDR3 is CASSIRDYNSPLHF. The CDR3 nucleotides are TGTGCCAGTAGTATTAGGGATTATAATTCACCCCTCCACTTT. Variable domain in full (rest from reference TRBV19 and TRBJ1-6): DGGITQSPKYLFRKEGQNVTLSCEQNLNHDAMYWYRQDPGQGLRLIYYSQIVNDFQKGDIAEGYSVSREKKESFPLTVTSAQKNPTAFYLCASSIRDYNSPLHFGNGTRLTVT.

The chain is built from TRBV25-1 and TRBJ1-3, with D unresolved. Trimming removed 8 bases from V and 0 bases from J, with 8 bases in between. The germline V gene has CDR1 MGHDK and CDR2 SYGVNS. CDR3 length: 13 residues. CDR3 amino acids: CASAQSSGNTIYF. CDR3 in DNA: TGTGCCAGCGCCCAGAGCTCTGGAAACACCATATATTTT.

V gene TRBV4-2 combines with J gene TRBJ2-2; D possibly uses TRBD1 or TRBD2 (6 bases each). Germline V gene sequence: CDR1 LGHNA, CDR2 YNFKEQ. CDR3 length equals 17 residues. Trimming removed 3 bases from V and 2 bases from J, with 16 bases in between. The CDR3 spells CASSHILGGRNTGELFF. Written as DNA, the CDR3 is TGTGCCAGCAGCCACATCCTGGGGGGCCGTAACACCGGGGAGCTGTTTTTT.

This clone has only one observation. The rearrangement links TRBV3-1 (or the pseudogene TRBV3-2) to TRBJ1-1, with D perhaps matching TRBD1 (6 bases). CDR1 is LGHDT, CDR2 YNNKEL, per germline (reference sequence). This CDR3 is 15 amino acids long. V was cut by 1 base and J by 0 bases, with 9 bases left in between. CDR3 DNA sequence: TGTGCCAGCAGCCAAGTAGGGGGGGTGAACACTGAAGCTTTCTTT. Amino acid sequence: CASSQVGGVNTEAFF.

J is TRBJ1-4 and V is TRBV29-1, with D uncertain. Trimming shortened V by 7 bases and J by 5 bases, and 17 bases separated the two germline ends. This CDR3 has 14 amino acids. Germline V lookup: CDR1 SQVTM, CDR2 ANQGSEA. CDR3 sequence reads: CSGPSDGRNEKLFF. The CDR3 region has the DNA TGCAGCGGACCTTCGGACGGACGAAATGAAAAACTGTTTTTT.

Here the CDR3 reads CASRTGLTDTQYF. The CDR3 coding sequence is TGTGCCAGCAGGACAGGGCTCACAGATACGCAGTATTTT. This rearrangement joins TRBV6-5 to TRBJ2-3, with 7 bases that match TRBD1. The CDR3 sequence is 13 residues long. Germline-derived CDR1 and CDR2 are MNHEY and SVGAGI. Trimming at V came to 6 bases and at J to 2 bases, leaving 2 bases not matched to a gene.

The chain recombines TRBV6-2 or TRBV6-3 with TRBJ2-3; no clear D gene. The V gene's germline CDR1 is MNHEY and CDR2 SVGEGT. The CDR3 consists of 15 residues. Trimming cost V 6 bases and J 2 bases, with 15 bases left between them. CDR3 amino acids: CASSLTHSSTDTQYF. The CDR3 nucleotides are TGTGCCAGCAGCCTCACCCATAGCTCCACAGATACGCAGTATTTT.

The chain carries TRBV21-1 and TRBJ2-2; TRBD2 is the table's D call, not checked against the DNA. TRBV21-1 is assigned pseudogene status. This CDR3 contains 14 residues. CDR3 DNA: TGTGCCAGCAGCAAAGGACCGGGGGACGGGGAGCTGTTTTTT. Translating it yields CASSKGPGDGELFF.

This rearrangement joins TRBV11-3 to TRBJ2-2; D may be TRBD1 (5 bases). Germline CDR1 and CDR2: SGHNT and YENEEA. This CDR3 spans 15 amino acids. The ends were cut back, 3 bases at V and 6 bases at J, with 14 bases in the middle. CDR3 loop: CASSFGAGRPGELFF. The CDR3 nucleotides are TGTGCCAGCAGCTTTGGGGCTGGCCGACCCGGGGAGCTGTTTTTT.

This chain links TRBV19 with TRBJ1-1; D gene ambiguous. Germline CDR1 is LNHDA and CDR2 is SQIVND (reference sequence). The CDR3 has 17 residues. Trimming took off 1 base at V and 4 bases at J, with 19 bases between the two ends. CDR3 nucleotide sequence: TGTGCCAGTAGTATAGTTGGGCCACCCCACGGAGCCACTGAAGCTTTCTTT. It codes for CASSIVGPPHGATEAFF.

This clone was seen only a few times. Distinct nucleotide sequences in the sample also encode this CDR3. The chain has TRBV18 and TRBJ1-2, with D perhaps TRBD1 (6 bases). The CDR3 is made up of 13 amino acids. Trimming took 3 bases from V and 2 from J, leaving 7 bases between them. The germline gives CDR1 KGHSH, CDR2 LQKENI. CDR3 in DNA: TGTGCCAGCTCACCGGACAGAAACTATGGCTACACCTTC. Protein sequence: CASSPDRNYGYTF.

This clone came up once. The rearrangement links TRBV19 to TRBJ1-5; a weak D match, TRBD1 (6 bases). V lost 4 bases and J lost 5, with 21 bases in between. The CDR3 spans 17 residues. Per the germline V gene, CDR1 is LNHDA and CDR2 is SQIVND (reference sequence). DNA of the CDR3: TGTGCCAGTAGTAGCTCCCAGGGGAAGGTAGGAGATCAGCCCCAGCATTTT. Translating gives CASSSSQGKVGDQPQHF.

The gene calls are TRBV7-6 and TRBJ1-4; the match to TRBD1 covers 9 bases. The junction had 8 bases not matched to a gene; V was cut back by 6 bases and J by 9 bases. The CDR3 length is 14 residues. Germline values: CDR1 SGHVS, CDR2 FNYEAQ. The CDR3 DNA follows: TGTGCCAGCAGTCCCGGGACAGGGTTGAAAAAACTGTTTTTT. Translated, it gives CASSPGTGLKKLFF.

This chain links TRBV30 with TRBJ1-4, with 7 positions matching TRBD1. The CDR3 has 13 amino acids. Germline V lookup: CDR1 GTSNPN, CDR2 SVGIG (reference sequence). The V segment lost 0 bases and the J segment 8 bases; nucleotides outside the gene matches: 3. Written as DNA, the CDR3 is TGTGCCTGGAGTGTAATCAGGGGGGAAAAACTGTTTTTT. The encoded protein is CAWSVIRGEKLFF.

This clone appeared a single time. V and J are TRBV5-1 and TRBJ1-2, with a weak D call TRBD1 (6 bases). The germline V gene has CDR1 SGHRS and CDR2 YFSETQ. The CDR3 totals 14 residues. V gave up 3 bases and J gave up 7 bases, with 16 bases separating them. CDR3 nucleotides: TGCGCCAGCAGCTCCGGGAACAGGGTCGCTGGCTACACCTTC. Translating gives CASSSGNRVAGYTF.

The rearrangement links TRBV11-3 to TRBJ2-2; D call uncertain. V was trimmed by 4 bases and J by 0 bases, leaving 6 bases between them. The V gene's germline CDR1 is SGHNT and CDR2 YENEEA. The CDR3 has 14 residues. DNA for the CDR3: TGTGCCAGCAGCTCCGGGCCGAACACCGGGGAGCTGTTTTTT. This gives the protein CASSSGPNTGELFF.

This chain uses TRBV2 with TRBJ2-3; TRBD1 agrees at 8 bases. Per the germline V gene, CDR1 is SNHLY and CDR2 is FYNNEI. J lost 4 bases, V lost 6 bases, and 3 bases had no gene match. CDR3 length: 13 amino acids. The CDR3 sequence is CASSLTGADTQYF. The CDR3 coding sequence is TGTGCCAGCAGCCTGACAGGGGCAGATACGCAGTATTTT. Full variable domain (missing parts from reference TRBV2 and TRBJ2-3): EPEVTQTPSHQVTQMGQEVILRCVPISNHLYFYWYRQILGQKVEFLVSFYNNEISEKSEIFDDQFSVERPDGSNFTLKIRSTKLEDSAMYFCASSLTGADTQYFGPGTRLTVL.

The rearrangement joins TRBV4-3 to TRBJ2-1; the match to TRBD1 covers 11 bases. After removal of 1 base from V and 8 bases from J, the junction contained 16 bases not matched to a gene. The CDR3 length is 19 residues. The germline V gene has CDR1 LGHNA and CDR2 YSLEER. The CDR3 sequence is CASSQATWTGGFSGDEQFF. The DNA of the CDR3 is TGCGCCAGCAGCCAAGCGACCTGGACAGGGGGCTTTTCGGGCGATGAGCAGTTCTTC.

The CDR3 sequence is CASSLHGGQETQYF. CDR3 bases: TGTGCCAGCAGCTTACATGGGGGGCAAGAGACCCAGTACTTC. This rearrangement joins TRBV7-9 to TRBJ2-5; TRBD2 might be the D (6 bases). The germline V gene encodes CDR1 SEHNR and CDR2 FQNEAQ (reference sequence). This CDR3 has 14 residues. Trimming took 2 bases from V and 2 from J, leaving 9 bases between them. Full variable domain (rest looked up from reference TRBV7-9 and TRBJ2-5): DTGVSQNPRHKITKRGQNVTFRCDPISEHNRLYWYRQTLGQGPEFLTYFQNEAQLEKSRLLSDRFSAERPKGSFSTLEIQRTEQGDSAMYLCASSLHGGQETQYFGPGTRLLVL.

The V and J genes are TRBV18 and TRBJ1-5, with D maybe TRBD1 (5 bases). V gave up 5 bases and J gave up 2 bases, with 10 bases separating them. The V gene's germline CDR1 is KGHSH and CDR2 LQKENI. The CDR3 has 14 residues. The CDR3 protein is CASSGGVGNQPQHF. Here the CDR3 DNA reads TGTGCCAGCTCAGGAGGGGTCGGCAATCAGCCCCAGCATTTT.

This chain connects TRBV12-3 or TRBV12-4 to TRBJ2-1; D call uncertain. V lost 6 bases, J lost 4 bases, and 4 bases lay in between. This CDR3 spans 11 amino acids. As DNA, the CDR3 is TGTGCCAGCAGCCAGTACAATGAGCAGTTCTTC. Protein sequence: CASSQYNEQFF.

The chain has TRBV7-9 and TRBJ2-3, with 11 bases identical to TRBD1. J lost 2 bases, V lost 5 bases, and 3 bases had no gene match. The CDR3 length is 15 residues. Germline CDR1 and CDR2: SEHNR and FQNEAQ (reference sequence). In DNA form, the CDR3 reads TGTGCCAGCAGCCGGGGACAGGGGGACACAGATACGCAGTATTTT. Translating gives CASSRGQGDTDTQYF.

V and J are TRBV5-1 and TRBJ2-5; D gene unclear. Germline loops: CDR1 SGHRS, CDR2 YFSETQ. The V and J ends lost 0 bases and 6 bases respectively, with 15 bases between them. The CDR3 is 15 amino acids. Written as DNA, the CDR3 is TGCGCCAGCAGCTTGGCCGTCGGTAACCTTCAGACCCAGTACTTC. It translates to CASSLAVGNLQTQYF. The complete variable domain, with remaining parts taken from reference TRBV5-1 and TRBJ2-5, reads KAGVTQTPRYLIKTRGQQVTLSCSPISGHRSVSWYQQTPGQGLQFLFEYFSETQRNKGNFPGRFSGRQFSNSRSEMNVSTLELGDSALYLCASSLAVGNLQTQYFGPGTRLLVL.

The rearrangement uses TRBV6-2 or TRBV6-3 and TRBJ1-2; tentative D call: TRBD1 (5 bases). V lost 6 bases to trimming and J lost 5 bases, with 13 bases between them. The length of the CDR3 is 13 residues. Germline loops: CDR1 MNHEY, CDR2 SVGEGT. The CDR3 is CASSRNWGYGYTF. The DNA for the CDR3 is TGTGCCAGCAGCCGGAATTGGGGGTATGGCTACACCTTC.

The V call is TRBV15, the J call TRBJ1-5; D gene ambiguous. The CDR3 totals 12 residues. Germline V CDR1 and CDR2: LNHNV, YYDKDF (reference sequence). Between the trimmed V and J ends, which lost 0 bases and 7 bases, there was a span of 4 bases. The CDR3 DNA reads TGTGCCACCAGCAGAGATACCCAGCCCCAGCATTTT. It translates to CATSRDTQPQHF. The full variable domain, in which reference TRBV15 and TRBJ1-5 provide the parts outside the CDR3, is DAMVIQNPRYQVTQFGKPVTLSCSQTLNHNVMYWYQQKSSQAPKLLFHYYDKDFNNEADTPDNFQSRRPNTSFCFLDIRSPGLGDTAMYLCATSRDTQPQHFGDGTRLSIL.

V and J are TRBV11-2 and TRBJ1-2; possibly TRBD1 for D (5 bases). Germline assignment: CDR1 SGHAT and CDR2 FQNNGV. V was pared by 4 bases and J by 8 bases, with 17 bases between. The CDR3 loop spans 14 amino acids. The CDR3 protein is CASSSGDSMWGYTF. The CDR3 DNA reads TGTGCCAGCAGCTCCGGGGACTCTATGTGGGGCTACACCTTC.

The rearrangement links TRBV27 to TRBJ1-6; D is unclear. The CDR3 is 14 residues long. Trimming removed 3 bases at V and 3 bases at J, with 6 bases between. Germline assignment: CDR1 MNHEY and CDR2 SMNVEV (reference sequence). The CDR3 sequence is CASSFPGYNSPLHF. In DNA form, the CDR3 reads TGTGCCAGCAGTTTTCCGGGCTATAATTCACCCCTCCACTTT.